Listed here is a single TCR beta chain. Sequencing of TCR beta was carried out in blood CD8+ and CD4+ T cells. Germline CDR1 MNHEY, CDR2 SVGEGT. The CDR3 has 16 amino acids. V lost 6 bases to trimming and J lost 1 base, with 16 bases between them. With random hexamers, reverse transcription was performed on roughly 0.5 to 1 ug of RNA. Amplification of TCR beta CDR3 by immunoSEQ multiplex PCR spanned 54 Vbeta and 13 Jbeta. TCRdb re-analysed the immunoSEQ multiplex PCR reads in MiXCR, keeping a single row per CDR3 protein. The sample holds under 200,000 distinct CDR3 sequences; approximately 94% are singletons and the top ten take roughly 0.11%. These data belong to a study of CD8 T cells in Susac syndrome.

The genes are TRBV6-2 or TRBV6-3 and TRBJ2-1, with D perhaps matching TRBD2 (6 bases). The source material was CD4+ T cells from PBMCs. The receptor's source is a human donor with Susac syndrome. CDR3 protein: CASSDPGAGSYNEQFF. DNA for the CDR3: TGTGCCAGCAGCGATCCCGGAGCGGGTTCCTACAATGAGCAGTTCTTC.